These 10 T cell receptor beta chains came from one sample sequenced in a study of Ad26.COV2.S vaccination and SARS-CoV-2 variants. Sequenced by immunoSEQ multiplex PCR; TCRdb stores in-frame clones only, minus some. The table includes 250,000 or so clones, around nine tenths detected once. Treatment here: 15 to 20 received Ad26.COV2.S at low or high dose, single or two shots; roughly five received placebo; per-sample allocation not given. Day 63 following the first vaccine or placebo injection was when the samples were taken. The starting material was peripheral blood, obtained in a trial of Ad26.COV2.S vaccine versus placebo. These receptors originate from a person between 18 and 65 years old who received the Ad26.COV2.S COVID-19 vaccine or a placebo.

The chain uses TRBV7-8 and TRBJ2-5, with 7 bases identical to TRBD1. J lost 5 bases, V lost 5 bases, and 11 bases had no gene match. The CDR3 contains 15 residues. Germline V gives CDR1 SGHVS, CDR2 FQNEAQ. Here the CDR3 DNA reads TGTGCCAGCAGCCCATCGGCCAGGGGGACGGAGACCCAGTACTTC. It specifies CASSPSARGTETQYF.

This clone was counted once. CDR3 amino acids: CATRGQGPDYEQYV. The CDR3 nucleotides are TGTGCCACCAGGGGACAGGGTCCTGATTACGAGCAGTACGTC. The rearrangement links TRBV24-1 to TRBJ2-7; 9 nucleotides agree with TRBD1. This CDR3 comprises 14 residues. The J segment lost 4 bases and the V segment lost 7 bases, leaving 7 bases of the junction unmatched. CDR1 is KGHDR, CDR2 SFDVKD, per germline.

This clone was recorded once. This chain uses TRBV4-1 with TRBJ2-2; 12 bases line up with TRBD1. With 4 bases clipped from V and 5 bases from J, the junction kept 2 bases outside the gene matches. The CDR3 is 15 amino acids. CDR1 and CDR2 from the germline V gene are MGHRA and YSYEKL. This chain's CDR3 is CASSRDRGLTGELFF. DNA of the CDR3: TGCGCCAGCAGCCGGGACAGGGGGCTGACCGGGGAGCTGTTTTTT.

The V and J genes are TRBV2 and TRBJ1-2; D not certain. V dropped 4 bases and J dropped 7 bases, with 10 bases sitting between them. The CDR3 loop spans 12 amino acids. Germline V CDR1 and CDR2: SNHLY, FYNNEI. The CDR3 loop reads CASSGGGSGYTF. DNA for the CDR3: TGTGCCAGCAGTGGTGGTGGGTCTGGCTACACCTTC. Full variable domain (outside the CDR3, taken from reference TRBV2 and TRBJ1-2): EPEVTQTPSHQVTQMGQEVILRCVPISNHLYFYWYRQILGQKVEFLVSFYNNEISEKSEIFDDQFSVERPDGSNFTLKIRSTKLEDSAMYFCASSGGGSGYTFGSGTRLTVV.

The chain carries TRBV14 and TRBJ2-5; TRBD1 aligns across 8 bases. The length of the CDR3 is 18 residues. Germline CDR1 SGHDN, CDR2 FVKESK. V trimming: 0 bases; J trimming: 5 bases; junction bases outside the gene matches: 14. The CDR3 sequence: CASSQDLRRNRGDETQYF. CDR3 sequence (DNA): TGTGCCAGCAGCCAAGATCTTCGGCGAAACAGGGGGGATGAGACCCAGTACTTC.

The rearrangement links TRBV2 to TRBJ2-3, with D perhaps TRBD1 or TRBD2 (5 bases each). Trimming cost V 9 bases and J 6 bases, with 16 bases left between them. Germline V gene data show CDR1 as SNHLY and CDR2 as FYNNEI. This CDR3 has 13 amino acids. CDR3 in amino acids: CASEGSPGDTQYF. CDR3 bases: TGTGCCAGTGAGGGGTCCCCCGGTGATACGCAGTATTTT.

Comments on this clone: Compared with germline, one end of the junction differs, possibly owing to a read error. The rearrangement links TRBV7-7 to TRBJ2-1; 10 nucleotides align to TRBD2. The germline gives CDR1 SSHAT, CDR2 FNYEAQ (reference sequence). The CDR3 is made up of 15 amino acids. The CDR3 protein is CASSFAGTSDDEQFF. The CDR3 nucleotides read TGTGCTAGCAGCTTTGCCGGGACTAGCGACGATGAGCAGTTCTTC.

J is TRBJ2-7 and V is TRBV12-3 or TRBV12-4; D gene ambiguous. Trimming pared 6 bases from V and 2 bases from J, leaving 5 bases between. This CDR3 has 11 residues. CDR3: CASSAAYEQYF. The CDR3 nucleotides are TGTGCCAGCAGCGCAGCCTACGAGCAGTACTTC.

This clone has more than one count but fewer than ten. The V call is TRBV7-8, the J call TRBJ2-1; perhaps TRBD2 as D (5 bases). V was cut by 5 bases and J by 11 bases, with 16 bases left in between. The CDR3 runs to 13 residues. The V gene's germline CDR1 is SGHVS and CDR2 FQNEAQ. CDR3 protein: CASSLTPDYQQFF. The CDR3 DNA is TGTGCCAGCAGCCTAACCCCTGACTACCAGCAGTTCTTC. Full variable domain (missing parts from reference TRBV7-8 and TRBJ2-1): GAGVSQSPRYKVAKRGQDVALRCDPISGHVSLFWYQQALGQGPEFLTYFQNEAQLDKSGLPSDRFFAERPEGSVSTLKIQRTQQEDSAVYLCASSLTPDYQQFFGPGTRLTVL.

This clone was picked up a small number of times. The chain employs TRBV30 and TRBJ1-5, with a tentative D call TRBD1 (5 bases). The CDR3 is 14 amino acids. CDR1 GTSNPN and CDR2 SVGIG come from the germline V gene (reference sequence). V lost 4 bases and J 2 bases, leaving 12 bases between the germline ends. The CDR3 sequence: CAWIGKGGNQPQHF. CDR3 bases: TGTGCCTGGATCGGGAAAGGGGGCAATCAGCCCCAGCATTTT. The full variable domain, rest sourced from reference TRBV30 and TRBJ1-5, is SQTIHQWPATLVQPVGSPLSLECTVEGTSNPNLYWYRQAAGRGLQLLFYSVGIGQISSEVPQNLSASRPQDRQFILSSKKLLLSDSGFYLCAWIGKGGNQPQHFGDGTRLSIL.